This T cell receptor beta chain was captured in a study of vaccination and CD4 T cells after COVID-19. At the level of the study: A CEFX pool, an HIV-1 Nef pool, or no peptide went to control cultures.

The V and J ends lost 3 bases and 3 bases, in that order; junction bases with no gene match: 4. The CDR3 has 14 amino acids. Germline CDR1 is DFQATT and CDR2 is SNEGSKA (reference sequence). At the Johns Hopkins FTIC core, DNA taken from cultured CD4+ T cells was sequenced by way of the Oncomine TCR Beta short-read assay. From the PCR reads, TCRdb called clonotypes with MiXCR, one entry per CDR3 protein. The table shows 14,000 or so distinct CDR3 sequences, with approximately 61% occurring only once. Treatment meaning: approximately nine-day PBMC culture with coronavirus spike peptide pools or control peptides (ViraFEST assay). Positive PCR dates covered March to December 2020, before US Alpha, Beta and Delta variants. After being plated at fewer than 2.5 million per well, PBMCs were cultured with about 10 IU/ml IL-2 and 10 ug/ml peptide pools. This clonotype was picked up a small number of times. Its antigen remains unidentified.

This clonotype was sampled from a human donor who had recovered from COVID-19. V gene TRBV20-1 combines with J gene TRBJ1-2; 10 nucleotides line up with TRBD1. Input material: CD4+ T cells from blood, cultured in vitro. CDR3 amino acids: CSASVGQGDYGYTF. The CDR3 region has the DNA TGCAGTGCTAGCGTCGGACAGGGGGACTATGGCTACACCTTC.